These 3 T cell receptor beta chains originate from one sample sequenced in a study of T cells in Graves' hyperthyroidism and ophthalmopathy (dated by TCRdb to about 2019). Receptor libraries were prepared by multiplex PCR. TCRdb shows the sequencer as Illumina HiSeq 2000. The TCR beta CDR3 regions were amplified from the RNA transcripts. The first round of RT-PCR for the TCR CDR3 was performed with the HTBI primer set and the Qiagen OneStep RT-PCR kit. TCRdb redid the processing of the public reads, applying fastp at Q25 and MiXCR, and retained in-frame beta chains. When rows share a CDR3 protein, they turn into one entry using the most common DNA and genes. The sample records more than 300,000 distinct CDR3 sequences, roughly 14% of which are singletons. The top ten clonotypes cover about 22% of the sample. Sequencing was carried out using blood. These receptors all come from a young woman with Graves' hyperthyroidism.

This clonotype has just a few counts. The CDR3 loop is CASSQAVTGTGETQYF. CDR3 nucleotide sequence: TGTGCCAGCAGCCAAGCGGTGACAGGGACCGGAGAGACCCAGTACTTC. The rearrangement links TRBV4-2 to TRBJ2-5; the match to TRBD1 covers 7 bases. Germline V gene data show CDR1 as LGHNA and CDR2 as YNFKEQ. This CDR3 spans 16 amino acids. V shed 1 base, J shed 4 bases, and the junction held 9 bases outside the gene matches.

This clonotype was seen repeatedly, ten times or more. The rearrangement uses TRBV2 and TRBJ1-2; possible D gene TRBD1, 6 bases. V was clipped by 4 bases and J by 8 bases, with 20 bases between them. The CDR3 is 15 amino acids. CDR1 and CDR2 (germline): SNHLY, FYNNEI. The CDR3 DNA follows: TGTGCCAGCAGTGGCGACGGGACACAACTAGAAGGCTACACCTTC. This translates into CASSGDGTQLEGYTF.

This clonotype has just a few counts. The gene calls are TRBV27 and TRBJ2-1; 7 bases are shared with TRBD2. V dropped 6 bases and J dropped 8; count of bases not matched to a gene: 13. The CDR3 contains 15 residues. Germline V gene lookup returns CDR1 MNHEY and CDR2 SMNVEV (reference sequence). As DNA, the CDR3 is TGTGCCAGCAGCCTAGAGCGCGGGAGTTCGTATGAGCAGTTCTTC. Translation: CASSLERGSSYEQFF.